Each of the 18 T cell receptor beta chains below was sequenced from the same sample in a study of blood T cell repertoires in COVID-19. The table came from immunoSEQ multiplex PCR; TCRdb's copy has only in-frame clones and leaves some out. The sample consists of 200,000 to 300,000 clones, approximately 87% of them appearing once. The sequencing sample was made of peripheral blood. Receptors were obtained from a human donor in a cohort sampled during active COVID-19.

The V gene is TRBV5-1, the J gene TRBJ2-2, with 11 bases matching TRBD2. This CDR3 spans 20 amino acids. CDR1 and CDR2 (germline): SGHRS, YFSETQ. The V and J ends lost 5 bases and 2 bases, in that order; junction bases with no gene match: 17. CDR3 in amino acids: CASSRAQGLAGGINTGELFF. The DNA for the CDR3 is TGCGCCAGCAGTAGGGCCCAGGGGCTAGCGGGGGGCATCAACACCGGGGAGCTGTTTTTT.

This chain uses TRBV6-1 with TRBJ1-5; 9 bases map to TRBD1. CDR1 is MNHNS and CDR2 is SASEGT in the germline V gene. V was pared by 2 bases and J by 5 bases, with 7 bases of the junction left unmatched. The CDR3 has 16 residues. The DNA for the CDR3 is TGTGCCAGCAGTGAAAGGACAGGGGTAGGGTATCAGCCCCAGCATTTT. As protein: CASSERTGVGYQPQHF.

This clone has just one count. The rearrangement joins TRBV7-9 to TRBJ2-7; no reliable D call. Trimming removed 2 bases at V and 4 bases at J, with 6 bases between. Germline V gene sequence: CDR1 SEHNR, CDR2 FQNEAQ (reference sequence). The CDR3 consists of 12 residues. CDR3 sequence: CASSLQTYEQYF. The DNA of the CDR3 is TGTGCCAGCAGCTTACAGACTTACGAGCAGTACTTC.

This sequence joins TRBV5-1 and TRBJ2-3; TRBD2 is a possible D gene (6 bases). Germline lookup yields CDR1 SGHRS and CDR2 YFSETQ. Trimming pared 4 bases from V and 2 bases from J, leaving 14 bases between. CDR3 size: 15 residues. The CDR3 DNA sequence: TGCGCCAGCAGCCCTACCGGGAGATCCACAGATACGCAGTATTTT. Residues: CASSPTGRSTDTQYF.

The gene calls are TRBV20-1 and TRBJ1-1, with unresolved D. Germline CDR1 and CDR2: DFQATT and SNEGSKA (reference sequence). V dropped 3 bases and J dropped 3 bases, with 5 bases sitting between them. The CDR3 is made up of 11 amino acids. The CDR3 spells CSASTDTEAFF. The CDR3 DNA reads as TGCAGTGCTAGTACGGACACTGAAGCTTTCTTT.

V and J are TRBV7-9 and TRBJ1-2; 7 positions agree with TRBD1. The J segment lost 7 bases and the V segment lost 7 bases, leaving 21 bases of the junction unmatched. The germline V gene has CDR1 SEHNR and CDR2 FQNEAQ (reference sequence). CDR3 length: 17 amino acids. The CDR3 reads CASNPGRGGIGPSGYTF. The CDR3 nucleotides are TGTGCCAGCAATCCGGGCAGAGGGGGCATAGGACCCTCTGGCTACACCTTC. The whole variable domain, remainder taken from reference TRBV7-9 and TRBJ1-2, is DTGVSQNPRHKITKRGQNVTFRCDPISEHNRLYWYRQTLGQGPEFLTYFQNEAQLEKSRLLSDRFSAERPKGSFSTLEIQRTEQGDSAMYLCASNPGRGGIGPSGYTFGSGTRLTVV.

The chain links TRBV2 to TRBJ2-1; 8 bases line up with TRBD2. This CDR3 is 13 amino acids long. Germline V gene sequence: CDR1 SNHLY, CDR2 FYNNEI. The V segment lost 2 bases and the J segment 9 bases; nucleotides outside the gene matches: 3. The CDR3 spells CASSESGLAEQFF. In DNA form, the CDR3 reads TGTGCCAGCAGTGAATCCGGACTAGCTGAGCAGTTCTTC.

This clone was picked up one time. This chain links TRBV29-1 with TRBJ2-5; D perhaps matches TRBD1 (6 bases). The germline CDR1 and CDR2 sequences are SQVTM and ANQGSEA. The CDR3 totals 12 residues. V dropped 6 bases and J dropped 7 bases, with 15 bases sitting between them. Here the CDR3 reads CSVLPPQGTQYF. In nucleotides, the CDR3 is TGCAGCGTCCTCCCCCCACAGGGGACCCAGTACTTC.

V and J are TRBV12-3 or TRBV12-4 and TRBJ1-1; D remains unclear. The CDR3 is 11 amino acids. The V end was cut by 3 bases, the J end by 11 bases, with 10 bases between. The chain's CDR3 is CASSLRAVAFF. In nucleotides, the CDR3 is TGTGCCAGCAGTTTGAGGGCAGTGGCTTTCTTT.

This clone was seen a few times. The V gene is TRBV19, the J gene TRBJ1-3, with 9 bases matching TRBD1. CDR1 and CDR2 (germline): LNHDA, SQIVND (reference sequence). The CDR3 is made up of 14 amino acids. The V segment lost 4 bases and the J segment 6 bases; nucleotides outside the gene matches: 4. The CDR3 coding sequence is TGTGCCAGTAGTAGGACAGGGGAGAAAAACACCATATATTTT. Translated, it gives CASSRTGEKNTIYF.

This clone was counted a few times. V is TRBV6-2 or TRBV6-3 and J is TRBJ1-5, with 10 positions matching TRBD1. The CDR3 contains 15 residues. The J segment lost 5 bases and the V segment lost 4 bases, leaving 5 bases of the junction unmatched. Per germline, CDR1 MNHEY and CDR2 SVGEGT. CDR3 sequence: CASSFGTGAYQPQHF. Written as DNA, the CDR3 is TGTGCCAGCAGTTTCGGGACAGGGGCCTATCAGCCCCAGCATTTT.

This chain uses TRBV15 with TRBJ2-1, with D perhaps TRBD1 (5 bases). This CDR3 is built from 13 residues. CDR1 is LNHNV and CDR2 is YYDKDF in the germline V gene (reference sequence). V was pared by 0 bases and J by 16 bases, with 16 bases between. The CDR3 loop is CATSRDYIGHPFF. CDR3 coding DNA: TGTGCCACCAGCAGAGATTACATTGGACACCCATTCTTC.

This clone has just one count. The chain carries TRBV4-2 and TRBJ2-2; the match to TRBD2 covers 8 bases. CDR3 length equals 16 residues. Germline CDR1 reads LGHNA; CDR2 reads YNFKEQ. The V segment lost 0 bases and the J segment 6 bases; nucleotides outside the gene matches: 6. CDR3 region: CASSQDGGGKSGELFF. CDR3 nucleotides: TGTGCCAGCAGCCAAGATGGCGGGGGGAAGTCCGGGGAGCTGTTTTTT.

The V and J genes are TRBV6-2 or TRBV6-3 and TRBJ1-1; D unresolved. V was clipped by 5 bases and J by 7 bases, with 11 bases between them. The CDR3 is 12 residues long. Germline assignment: CDR1 MNHEY and CDR2 SVGEGT. The CDR3 nucleotides read TGTGCCAGCAGTAGCTCGCACTTTGAAGCTTTCTTT. Amino acid sequence: CASSSSHFEAFF.

This chain uses TRBV4-2 with TRBJ2-7; 10 nucleotides line up with TRBD2. The CDR3 has 17 amino acids. Per the germline V gene, CDR1 is LGHNA and CDR2 is YNFKEQ. The V segment lost 1 base and the J segment 3 bases; nucleotides outside the gene matches: 9. CDR3 protein: CASSQGGSGRVSYEQYF. The CDR3 DNA reads as TGTGCCAGCAGCCAAGGAGGGAGCGGGAGGGTCAGCTACGAGCAGTACTTC.

This chain connects TRBV5-6 to TRBJ2-6; 7 positions agree with TRBD1. V dropped 4 bases and J dropped 4; count of bases not matched to a gene: 8. From germline, CDR1 is SGHDT and CDR2 YYEEEE. The CDR3 totals 16 residues. DNA for the CDR3: TGTGCCAGCAGCCCTGAGGGGGCTTCCGGGGCCAACGTCCTGACTTTC. This translates into CASSPEGASGANVLTF.

The chain uses TRBV4-3 and TRBJ2-4; 7 nucleotides agree with TRBD1. Trimming took 0 bases from V and 2 from J; bases not matched to a gene: 10. Germline CDR1 reads LGHNA; CDR2 reads YSLEER. This CDR3 contains 18 residues. CDR3 protein: CASSQDWGTANSKNIQYF. As DNA, the CDR3 is TGCGCCAGCAGCCAAGATTGGGGGACAGCCAATTCCAAAAACATTCAGTACTTC.

V and J are TRBV28 and TRBJ1-2, with 7 bases that match TRBD1. This CDR3 contains 13 residues. CDR1 is MDHEN and CDR2 is SYDVKM in the germline V gene. The trim removed 6 bases at V and 3 bases at J, leaving 4 bases unmatched. The CDR3 spells CASSIDRDYGYTF. The CDR3 coding sequence is TGTGCCAGCAGCATCGACAGGGACTATGGCTACACCTTC.